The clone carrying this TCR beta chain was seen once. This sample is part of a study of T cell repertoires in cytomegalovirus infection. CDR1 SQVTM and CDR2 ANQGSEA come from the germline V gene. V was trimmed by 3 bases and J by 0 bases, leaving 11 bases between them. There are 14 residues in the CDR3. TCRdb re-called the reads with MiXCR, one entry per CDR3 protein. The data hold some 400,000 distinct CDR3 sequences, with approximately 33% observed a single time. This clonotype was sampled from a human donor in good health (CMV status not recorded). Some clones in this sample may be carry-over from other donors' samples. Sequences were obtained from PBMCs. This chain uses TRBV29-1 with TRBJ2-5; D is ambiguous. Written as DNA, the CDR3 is TGCAGCGTTGACCCCGCCGGCTACCAAGAGACCCAGTACTTC. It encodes CSVDPAGYQETQYF.